This T cell receptor (beta chain) was recovered during a study of cytomegalovirus exposure and HLA in healthy donors. Remarks on this clone: Its antigen is unknown.

The study, taken as a whole, reports: Previous analysis showed most TCR beta V segments were productive about 87% or about 30% of the time. What a later analysis showed was that several of the most significant clusters appeared linked to common viral pathogens. By HLA locus, TCR association rates varied in a later analysis, with DRB1 showing the most and HLA-C the fewest.

It was with 60 Vbeta and 13 Jbeta primers that the PCR ran. The protocol was immunoSEQ multiplex PCR, while the TCRdb copy is restricted to in-frame clones and leaves out a portion. The repertoire table contains 130,000 to 150,000 clones. This CDR3 is built from 16 residues. Germline CDR1 and CDR2: SGHNT and YYREEE (reference sequence). Trimming cost V 0 bases and J 4 bases, with 16 bases left between them. The chain is built from TRBV5-4 and TRBJ2-5; D perhaps matches TRBD1 (6 bases). The sequenced material came from PBMCs. The sequence was collected from a male donor in good health and CMV-seronegative. DNA of the CDR3: TGTGCCAGCAGCTTGGTGGGGGACACTCACGGAGAGACCCAGTACTTC. Translating it yields CASSLVGDTHGETQYF.